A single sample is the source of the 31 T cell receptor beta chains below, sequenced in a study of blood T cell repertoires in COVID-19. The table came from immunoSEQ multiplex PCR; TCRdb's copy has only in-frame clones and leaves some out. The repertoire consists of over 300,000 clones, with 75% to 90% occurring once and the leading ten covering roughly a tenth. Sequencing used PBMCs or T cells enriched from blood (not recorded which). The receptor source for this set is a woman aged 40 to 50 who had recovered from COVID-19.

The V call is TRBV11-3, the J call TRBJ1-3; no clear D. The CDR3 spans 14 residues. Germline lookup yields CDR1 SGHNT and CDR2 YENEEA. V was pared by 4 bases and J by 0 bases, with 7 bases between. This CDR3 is CASSSYNSGNTIYF. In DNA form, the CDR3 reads TGTGCCAGCAGCTCCTATAACTCTGGAAACACCATATATTTT. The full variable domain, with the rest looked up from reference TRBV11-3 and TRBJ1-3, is EAGVVQSPRYKIIEKKQPVAFWCNPISGHNTLYWYLQNLGQGPELLIRYENEEAVDDSQLPKDRFSAERLKGVDSTLKIQPAELGDSAVYLCASSSYNSGNTIYFGEGSWLTVV.

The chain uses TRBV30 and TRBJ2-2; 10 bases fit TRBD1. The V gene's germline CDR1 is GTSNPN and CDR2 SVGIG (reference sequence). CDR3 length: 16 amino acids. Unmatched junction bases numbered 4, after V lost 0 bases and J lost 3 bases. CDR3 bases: TGTGCCTGGAGTGTACTAGGACAGGGGGACACCGGGGAGCTGTTTTTT. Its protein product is CAWSVLGQGDTGELFF. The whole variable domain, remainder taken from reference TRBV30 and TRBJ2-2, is SQTIHQWPATLVQPVGSPLSLECTVEGTSNPNLYWYRQAAGRGLQLLFYSVGIGQISSEVPQNLSASRPQDRQFILSSKKLLLSDSGFYLCAWSVLGQGDTGELFFGEGSRLTVL.

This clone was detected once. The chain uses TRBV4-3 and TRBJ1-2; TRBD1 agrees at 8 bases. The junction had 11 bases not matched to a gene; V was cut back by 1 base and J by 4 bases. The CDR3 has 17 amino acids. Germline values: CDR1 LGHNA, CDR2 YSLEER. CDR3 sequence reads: CASSQARDSGGGYGYTF. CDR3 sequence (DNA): TGCGCCAGCAGCCAAGCACGGGACTCAGGGGGCGGCTATGGCTACACCTTC.

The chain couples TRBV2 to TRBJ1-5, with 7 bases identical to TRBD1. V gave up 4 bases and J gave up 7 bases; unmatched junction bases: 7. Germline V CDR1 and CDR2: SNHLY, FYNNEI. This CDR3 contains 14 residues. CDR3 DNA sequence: TGTGCCAGCAGTGCGGGACAGAAAGGGCAGCCCCAGCATTTT. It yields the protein CASSAGQKGQPQHF.

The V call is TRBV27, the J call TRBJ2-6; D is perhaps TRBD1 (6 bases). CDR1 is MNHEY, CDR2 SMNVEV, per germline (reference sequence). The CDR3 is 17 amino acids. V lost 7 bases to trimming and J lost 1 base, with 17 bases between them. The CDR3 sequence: CASKGRGILSGANVLTF. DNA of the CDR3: TGTGCCAGCAAAGGAAGGGGGATCCTTTCTGGGGCCAACGTCCTGACTTTC.

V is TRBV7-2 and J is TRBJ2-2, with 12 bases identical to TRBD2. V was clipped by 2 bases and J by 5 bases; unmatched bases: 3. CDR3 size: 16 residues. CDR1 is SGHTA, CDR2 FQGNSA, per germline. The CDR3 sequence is CASSLNLAGGTGELFF. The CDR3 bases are TGTGCCAGCAGCTTAAATCTAGCGGGGGGGACCGGGGAGCTGTTTTTT.

The CDR3 sequence: CASSPRQGDQADTQYF. For the CDR3, the DNA is TGTGCCAGCTCACCGAGACAGGGGGATCAAGCAGATACGCAGTATTTT. This rearrangement joins TRBV18 to TRBJ2-3, with 9 bases matching TRBD1. The J segment lost 4 bases and the V segment lost 3 bases, leaving 8 bases of the junction unmatched. The CDR3 is 16 amino acids. CDR1 KGHSH and CDR2 LQKENI come from the germline V gene.

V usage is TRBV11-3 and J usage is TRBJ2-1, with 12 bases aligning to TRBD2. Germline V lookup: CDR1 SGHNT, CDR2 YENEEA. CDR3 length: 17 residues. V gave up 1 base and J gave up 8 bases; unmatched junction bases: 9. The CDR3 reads CASSLGKLAGGKDEQFF. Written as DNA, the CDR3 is TGTGCCAGCAGCTTAGGGAAACTAGCGGGAGGCAAGGATGAGCAGTTCTTC.

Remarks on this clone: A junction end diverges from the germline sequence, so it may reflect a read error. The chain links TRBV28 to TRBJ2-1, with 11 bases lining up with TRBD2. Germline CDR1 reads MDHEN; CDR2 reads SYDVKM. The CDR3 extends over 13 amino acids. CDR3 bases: TGTGCCAGCAGTTCCGGACTAGCGGGCGACACCCTCTTC. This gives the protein CASSSGLAGDTLF.

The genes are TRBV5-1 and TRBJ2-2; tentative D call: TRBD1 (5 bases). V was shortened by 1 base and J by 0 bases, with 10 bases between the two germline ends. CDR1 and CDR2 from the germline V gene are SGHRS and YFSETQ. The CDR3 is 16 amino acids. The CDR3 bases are TGCGCCAGCAGCTTGCCCCTGACAGCGAACACCGGGGAGCTGTTTTTT. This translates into CASSLPLTANTGELFF.

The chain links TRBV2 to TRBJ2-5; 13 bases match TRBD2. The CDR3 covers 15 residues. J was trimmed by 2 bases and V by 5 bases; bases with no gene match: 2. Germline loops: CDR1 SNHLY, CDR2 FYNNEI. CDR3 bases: TGTGCCAGCAGTAAACTAGCGGGGGGGCAAGAGACCCAGTACTTC. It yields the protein CASSKLAGGQETQYF.

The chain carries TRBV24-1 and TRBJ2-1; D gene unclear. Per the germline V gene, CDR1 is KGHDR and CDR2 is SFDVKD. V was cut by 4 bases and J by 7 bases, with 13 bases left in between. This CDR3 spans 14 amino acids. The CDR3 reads CATSDHFIMNEQFF. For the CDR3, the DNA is TGTGCCACCAGTGACCACTTTATTATGAATGAGCAGTTCTTC.

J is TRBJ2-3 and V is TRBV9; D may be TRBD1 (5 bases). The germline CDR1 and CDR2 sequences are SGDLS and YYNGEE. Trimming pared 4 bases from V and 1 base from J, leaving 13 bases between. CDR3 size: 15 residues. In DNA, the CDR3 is TGTGCCAGCAGCCCTCGGCAGGGCGGCACAGATACGCAGTATTTT. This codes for CASSPRQGGTDTQYF.

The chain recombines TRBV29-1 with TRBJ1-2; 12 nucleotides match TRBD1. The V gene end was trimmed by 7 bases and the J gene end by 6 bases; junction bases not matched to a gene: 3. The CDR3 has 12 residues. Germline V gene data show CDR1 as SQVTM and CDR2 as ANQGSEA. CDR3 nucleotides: TGCAGCGGGGGACAGGGGGCTAATGGCTACACCTTC. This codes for CSGGQGANGYTF.

The CDR3 coding sequence is TGTGCCAGCAGTTCCGTTCCAAGGAGCAGCAATCAGCCCCAGCATTTT. Residues: CASSSVPRSSNQPQHF. V and J are TRBV6-2 or TRBV6-3 and TRBJ1-5; D is unresolved. This CDR3 spans 16 amino acids. Deletions cut 4 bases from V and 1 base from J, with 14 bases between. The V gene's germline CDR1 is MNHEY and CDR2 SVGEGT.

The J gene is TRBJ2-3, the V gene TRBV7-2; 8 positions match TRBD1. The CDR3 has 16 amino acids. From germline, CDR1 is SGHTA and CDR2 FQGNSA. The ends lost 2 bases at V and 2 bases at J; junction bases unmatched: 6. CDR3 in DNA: TGTGCCAGCAGCTTACTATTGACAGGGGCCACAGATACGCAGTATTTT. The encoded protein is CASSLLLTGATDTQYF.

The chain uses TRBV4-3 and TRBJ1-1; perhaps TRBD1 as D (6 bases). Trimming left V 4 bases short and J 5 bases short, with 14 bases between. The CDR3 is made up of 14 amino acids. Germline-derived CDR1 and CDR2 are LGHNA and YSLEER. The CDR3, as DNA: TGCGCCAGCAGCCCCCAGGGGAAGGATACTGAAGCTTTCTTT. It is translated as CASSPQGKDTEAFF.

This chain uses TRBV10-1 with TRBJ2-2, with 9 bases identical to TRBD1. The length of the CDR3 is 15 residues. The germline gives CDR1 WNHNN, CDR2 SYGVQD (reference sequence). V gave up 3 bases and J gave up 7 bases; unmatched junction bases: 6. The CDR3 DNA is TGCGCCAGCAGTGATCGGACAGGGGCAAGCGGGGAGCTGTTTTTT. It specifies CASSDRTGASGELFF.

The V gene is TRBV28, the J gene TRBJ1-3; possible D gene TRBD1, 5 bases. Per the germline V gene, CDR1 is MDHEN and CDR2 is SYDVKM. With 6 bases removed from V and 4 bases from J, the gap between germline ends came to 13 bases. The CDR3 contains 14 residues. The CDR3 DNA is TGTGCCAGCAGAGAGCCGGGGGACGGAAACACCATATATTTT. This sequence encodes CASREPGDGNTIYF.

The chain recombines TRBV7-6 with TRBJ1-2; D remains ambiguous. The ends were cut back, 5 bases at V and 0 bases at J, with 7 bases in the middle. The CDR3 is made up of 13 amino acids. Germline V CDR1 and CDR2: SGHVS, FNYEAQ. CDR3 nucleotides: TGTGCCAGCAGCCCCCTCTCTAACTATGGCTACACCTTC. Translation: CASSPLSNYGYTF.

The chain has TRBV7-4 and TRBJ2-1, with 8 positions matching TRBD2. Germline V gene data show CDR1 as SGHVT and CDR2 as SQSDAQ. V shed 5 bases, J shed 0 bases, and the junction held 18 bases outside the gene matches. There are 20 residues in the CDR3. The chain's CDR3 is CASSVGDRTSRVSSYNEQFF. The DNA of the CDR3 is TGTGCCAGCAGCGTAGGGGATCGGACTAGCAGGGTAAGCTCCTACAATGAGCAGTTCTTC.

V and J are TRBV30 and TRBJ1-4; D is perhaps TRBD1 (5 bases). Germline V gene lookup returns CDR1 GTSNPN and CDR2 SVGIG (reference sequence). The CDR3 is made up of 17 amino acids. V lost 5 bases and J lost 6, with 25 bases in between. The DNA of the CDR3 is TGTGCCTGGGCAAGACAGTTCGGCACCAGGGAGGATGAAAAACTGTTTTTT. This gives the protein CAWARQFGTREDEKLFF.

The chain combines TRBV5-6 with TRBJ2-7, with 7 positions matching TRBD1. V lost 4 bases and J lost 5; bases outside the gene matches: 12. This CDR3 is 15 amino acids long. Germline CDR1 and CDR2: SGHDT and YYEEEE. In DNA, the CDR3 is TGTGCCAGCAGCGTAAGGACAGGCCTGCTTCACGAGCAGTACTTC. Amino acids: CASSVRTGLLHEQYF.

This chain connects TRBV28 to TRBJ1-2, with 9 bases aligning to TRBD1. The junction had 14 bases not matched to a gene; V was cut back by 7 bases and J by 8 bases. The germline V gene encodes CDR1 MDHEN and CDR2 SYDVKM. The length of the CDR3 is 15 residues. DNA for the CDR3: TGTGCCAGCACCACCCCCGCGGGACAGGGAACCGGCTACACCTTC. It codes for CASTTPAGQGTGYTF.

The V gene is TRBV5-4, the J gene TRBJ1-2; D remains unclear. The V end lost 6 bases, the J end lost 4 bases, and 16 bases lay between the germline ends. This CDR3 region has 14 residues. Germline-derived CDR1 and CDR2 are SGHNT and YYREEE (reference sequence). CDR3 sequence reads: CASKQQIISYGYTF. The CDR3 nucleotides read TGTGCCAGCAAACAACAGATCATTTCCTATGGCTACACCTTC.

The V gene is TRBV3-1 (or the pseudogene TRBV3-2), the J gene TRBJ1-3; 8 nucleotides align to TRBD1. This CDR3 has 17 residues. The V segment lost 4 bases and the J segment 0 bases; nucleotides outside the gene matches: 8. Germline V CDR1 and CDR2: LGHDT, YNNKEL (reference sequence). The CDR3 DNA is TGTGCCAGCAGCCCCTCCGGGACAGGTAACTCTGGAAACACCATATATTTT. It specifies CASSPSGTGNSGNTIYF.

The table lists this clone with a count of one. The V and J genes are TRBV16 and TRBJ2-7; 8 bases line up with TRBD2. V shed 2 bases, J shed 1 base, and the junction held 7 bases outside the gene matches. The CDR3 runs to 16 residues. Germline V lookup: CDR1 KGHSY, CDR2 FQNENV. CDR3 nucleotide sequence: TGTGCCAGCAGCCAAGGCCGGGGGGGGGCTTCCTACGAGCAGTACTTC. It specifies CASSQGRGGASYEQYF.

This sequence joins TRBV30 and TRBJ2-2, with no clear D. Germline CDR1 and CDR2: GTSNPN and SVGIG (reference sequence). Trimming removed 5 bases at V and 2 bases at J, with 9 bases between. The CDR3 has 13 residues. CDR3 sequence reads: CAWAKLNTGELFF. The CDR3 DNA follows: TGTGCCTGGGCCAAACTTAACACCGGGGAGCTGTTTTTT.

Here the CDR3 reads CASSALPRQGAQVSNEQFF. The CDR3 bases are TGTGCCAGCAGCGCACTCCCACGACAGGGGGCGCAGGTTAGCAATGAGCAGTTCTTC. The chain has TRBV9 and TRBJ2-1; 10 bases map to TRBD1. V shed 3 bases and J 6 bases; nucleotides not matched to a gene: 18. The CDR3 length is 19 residues. Germline loops: CDR1 SGDLS, CDR2 YYNGEE.

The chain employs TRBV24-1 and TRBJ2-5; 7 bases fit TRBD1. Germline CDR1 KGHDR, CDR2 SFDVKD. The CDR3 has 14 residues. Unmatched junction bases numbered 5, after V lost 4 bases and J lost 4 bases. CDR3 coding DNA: TGTGCCACCAGTGACCGACAGGGTATAGAGACCCAGTACTTC. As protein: CATSDRQGIETQYF.

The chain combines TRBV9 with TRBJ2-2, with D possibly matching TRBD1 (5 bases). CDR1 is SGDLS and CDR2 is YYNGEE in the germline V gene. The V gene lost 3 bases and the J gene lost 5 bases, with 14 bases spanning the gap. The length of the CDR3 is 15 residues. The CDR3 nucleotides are TGTGCCAGCAGCGCCCCCGTGGGGCGAACCGGGGAGCTGTTTTTT. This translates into CASSAPVGRTGELFF.